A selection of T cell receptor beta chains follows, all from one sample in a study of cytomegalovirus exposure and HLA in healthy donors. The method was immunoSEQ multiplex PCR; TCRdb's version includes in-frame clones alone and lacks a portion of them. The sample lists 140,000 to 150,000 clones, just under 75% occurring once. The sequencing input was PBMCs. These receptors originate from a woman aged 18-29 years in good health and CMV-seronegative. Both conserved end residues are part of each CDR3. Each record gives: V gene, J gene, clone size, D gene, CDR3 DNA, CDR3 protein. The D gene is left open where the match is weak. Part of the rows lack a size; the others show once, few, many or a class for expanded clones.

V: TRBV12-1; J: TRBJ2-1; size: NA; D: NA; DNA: TGTGCCAGCAGCTTTGGGGGGACTAGCGGGGGGCCCCCCGGGAACAATGAGCAGTTCTTC; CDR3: CASSFGGTSGGPPGNNEQFF
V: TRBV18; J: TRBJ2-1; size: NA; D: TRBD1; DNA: TGTGCCAGCTCACCAGGGACAGGGGGTACTAGCTCCTACAATGAGCAGTTCTTC; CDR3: CASSPGTGGTSSYNEQFF
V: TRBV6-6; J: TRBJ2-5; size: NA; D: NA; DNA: TGTGCCAGCAGTTACTCGACGGAGGGGCAAGAGACCCAGTACTTC; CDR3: CASSYSTEGQETQYF
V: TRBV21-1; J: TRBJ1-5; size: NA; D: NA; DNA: TGTGCCAGCAGGAACGACAGGGATCAGCCCCAGCATTTT; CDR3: CASRNDRDQPQHF
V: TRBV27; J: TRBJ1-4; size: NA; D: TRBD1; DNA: TGTGCCAGCAGTTCGAGACAGGGAAATGAAAAACTGTTTTTT; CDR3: CASSSRQGNEKLFF
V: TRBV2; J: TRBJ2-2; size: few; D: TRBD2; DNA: TGTGCCAGCAGAGAGGGACTAGCGGACACCGGGGAGCTGTTTTTT; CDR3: CASREGLADTGELFF
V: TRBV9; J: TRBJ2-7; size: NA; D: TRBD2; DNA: TGTGCCAGCAGCGTAGTCCCTGGGGGGGGAAAGGTCGAGCAGTACTTC; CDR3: CASSVVPGGGKVEQYF
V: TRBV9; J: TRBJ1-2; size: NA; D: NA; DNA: TGTGCCAGCAGCGTGGGAGGGGTACATGGCTACACCTTC; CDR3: CASSVGGVHGYTF
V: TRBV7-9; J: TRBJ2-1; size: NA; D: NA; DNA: TGTGCCAGCAGCTATTTTAGTATTCCTGAGCAGTTCTTC; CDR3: CASSYFSIPEQFF
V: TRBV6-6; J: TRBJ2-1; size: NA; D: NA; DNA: TGTGCCAGCAATCAGGGGGGTGAGCAGTTCTTC; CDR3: CASNQGGEQFF
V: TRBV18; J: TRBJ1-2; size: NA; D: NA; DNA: TGTGCCAGCTCACCTACCCAGGCTAACTATGGCTACACCTTC; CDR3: CASSPTQANYGYTF
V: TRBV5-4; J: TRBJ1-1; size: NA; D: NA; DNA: TGTGCCAGCAGCTTGGACCTGAGGGGGACTGAAGCTTTCTTT; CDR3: CASSLDLRGTEAFF
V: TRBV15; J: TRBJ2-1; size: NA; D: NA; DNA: TGTGCCACCAGACTACATGACCGCGAGGACTACAATGAGCAGTTCTTC; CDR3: CATRLHDREDYNEQFF
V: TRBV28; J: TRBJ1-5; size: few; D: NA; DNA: TGTGCCAGCAGTTTACCTGGCAATCAGCCCCAGCATTTT; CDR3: CASSLPGNQPQHF
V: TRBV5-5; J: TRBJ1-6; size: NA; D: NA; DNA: TGTGCCAGCAGATATAGGTTGACGGGAGCCGCTAATTCACCCCTCCACTTT; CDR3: CASRYRLTGAANSPLHF
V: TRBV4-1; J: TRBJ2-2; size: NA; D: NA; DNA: TGCGCCAGCAGGGCAGGGCGGAACACCGGGGAGCTGTTTTTT; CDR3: CASRAGRNTGELFF
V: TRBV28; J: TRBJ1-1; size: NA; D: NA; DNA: TGTGCCAGCAGTCTACGAGGGATGGCTTTCTTT; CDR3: CASSLRGMAFF